These 19 T cell receptor beta chains share one sample of origin, sequenced in a study of immune evolution from preneoplasia to lung adenocarcinoma. Produced via immunoSEQ multiplex PCR; TCRdb's table is partial and in-frame only. The sample shows roughly 13,000 clones, about four fifths of them seen only once. Sequencing was carried out using FFPE minimally invasive lung adenocarcinoma tissue. The receptors were sampled from a person between 70 and 80 years old with lung adenocarcinoma.

The chain couples TRBV14 to TRBJ2-3, with 15 bases aligning to TRBD2. V shed 4 bases and J 5 bases; nucleotides not matched to a gene: 4. The CDR3 is 16 residues long. Germline CDR1 and CDR2: SGHDN and FVKESK. CDR3 loop: CASSPLGLAGGDTQYF. The CDR3, as DNA: TGTGCCAGCAGCCCCCTGGGACTAGCGGGAGGAGATACGCAGTATTTT. The whole variable domain, remainder taken from reference TRBV14 and TRBJ2-3, is EAGVTQFPSHSVIEKGQTVTLRCDPISGHDNLYWYRRVMGKEIKFLLHFVKESKQDESGMPNNRFLAERTGGTYSTLKVQPAELEDSGVYFCASSPLGLAGGDTQYFGPGTRLTVL.

This sequence joins TRBV28 and TRBJ1-5; unclear D gene. V lost 3 bases to trimming and J lost 1 base, with 16 bases between them. The germline V gene encodes CDR1 MDHEN and CDR2 SYDVKM. This CDR3 is built from 17 residues. CDR3 loop: CASSLDGGYTSNQPQHF. As DNA, the CDR3 is TGTGCCAGCAGTTTGGACGGCGGCTACACCAGCAATCAGCCCCAGCATTTT.

The chain employs TRBV7-3 and TRBJ2-3; D is uncertain. Germline values: CDR1 SGHTA, CDR2 FQGTGA. The V end lost 5 bases, the J end lost 14 bases, and 8 bases lay between the germline ends. CDR3 size: 9 residues. For the CDR3, the DNA is TGTGCCAGCAGCCCCCACCGGTATTTT. Its protein is CASSPHRYF.

V is TRBV15 and J is TRBJ2-4; D may correspond to TRBD1 or TRBD2 (7 bases each). CDR1 is LNHNV, CDR2 YYDKDF, per germline (reference sequence). V gave up 0 bases and J gave up 7 bases, with 19 bases separating them. CDR3 length: 17 amino acids. CDR3 DNA: TGTGCCACCAGCAGAGATCAGGGGGGGGCAGGGAGGAACATTCAGTACTTC. It specifies CATSRDQGGAGRNIQYF.

The gene calls are TRBV10-3 and TRBJ1-2; no reliable D call. The V end was cut by 0 bases, the J end by 2 bases, with 7 bases between. Germline V CDR1 and CDR2: ENHRY, SYGVKD. The CDR3 consists of 14 residues. This chain's CDR3 is CAISESGQNYGYTF. In nucleotides, the CDR3 is TGTGCCATCAGTGAGTCCGGGCAGAACTATGGCTACACCTTC.

The chain employs TRBV2 and TRBJ2-1; the D is unclear. CDR1 and CDR2 (germline): SNHLY, FYNNEI. With 4 bases removed from V and 6 bases from J, the gap between germline ends came to 4 bases. This CDR3 has 11 amino acids. The CDR3 nucleotides read TGTGCCAGCAGTGTGGTCAATGAGCAGTTCTTC. It yields the protein CASSVVNEQFF.

This sequence joins TRBV28 and TRBJ2-3; TRBD1 matches 7 bases. The CDR3 runs 14 residues. The trim removed 6 bases at V and 2 bases at J, leaving 5 bases unmatched. Germline V gene data show CDR1 as MDHEN and CDR2 as SYDVKM. CDR3 coding DNA: TGTGCCAGCAGCAGGGACAGACACACAGATACGCAGTATTTT. Residues: CASSRDRHTDTQYF.

V is TRBV2 and J is TRBJ2-2, with 12 positions matching TRBD1. The CDR3 covers 17 residues. The V gene end was trimmed by 8 bases and the J gene end by 0 bases; junction bases not matched to a gene: 7. Per germline, CDR1 SNHLY and CDR2 FYNNEI. CDR3: CASVSGTGGANTGELFF. In DNA form, the CDR3 reads TGTGCCAGCGTTTCCGGGACAGGGGGCGCGAACACCGGGGAGCTGTTTTTT. The entire variable domain, with the rest obtained from reference TRBV2 and TRBJ2-2, is as follows: EPEVTQTPSHQVTQMGQEVILRCVPISNHLYFYWYRQILGQKVEFLVSFYNNEISEKSEIFDDQFSVERPDGSNFTLKIRSTKLEDSAMYFCASVSGTGGANTGELFFGEGSRLTVL.

This rearrangement joins TRBV6-5 to TRBJ2-7, with TRBD2 matching 7 bases. CDR1 is MNHEY and CDR2 is SVGAGI in the germline V gene. V was pared by 0 bases and J by 5 bases, with 7 bases of the junction left unmatched. The CDR3 is made up of 15 amino acids. In nucleotides, the CDR3 is TGTGCCAGCAGTTACTCGGGAGGGCGGCGGCACGAGCAGTACTTC. Translating it yields CASSYSGGRRHEQYF.

This rearrangement joins TRBV14 to TRBJ1-4; 7 nucleotides agree with TRBD1. This CDR3 comprises 15 residues. J was trimmed by 7 bases and V by 4 bases; bases with no gene match: 9. Germline V gene lookup returns CDR1 SGHDN and CDR2 FVKESK. The CDR3 protein is CASSPTGARGEKLFF. The DNA for the CDR3 is TGTGCCAGCAGCCCCACAGGGGCCCGGGGTGAAAAACTGTTTTTT.

CDR3 in amino acids: CASSYSNAGGSYEQYF. As DNA, the CDR3 is TGTGCCAGCAGTTACTCGAACGCAGGGGGCTCCTACGAGCAGTACTTC. The rearrangement links TRBV6-5 to TRBJ2-7; TRBD1 matches 7 bases. Germline V lookup: CDR1 MNHEY, CDR2 SVGAGI. Germline trimming cut 0 bases from V and 0 bases from J; bases unmatched to any gene: 5. This CDR3 has 16 residues.

The genes are TRBV6-1 and TRBJ2-5, with TRBD2 as a possible D gene (5 bases). V dropped 6 bases and J dropped 2 bases, with 10 bases sitting between them. Germline V gene lookup returns CDR1 MNHNS and CDR2 SASEGT. The CDR3 has 13 amino acids. The CDR3 loop reads CASRLAPQETQYF. As DNA, the CDR3 is TGTGCCAGCAGATTAGCGCCTCAAGAGACCCAGTACTTC.

V is TRBV4-1 and J is TRBJ1-4; no clear D gene. The germline gives CDR1 MGHRA, CDR2 YSYEKL. V was pared by 2 bases and J by 7 bases, with 14 bases between. CDR3 length equals 15 residues. The CDR3 here is CASSQLGGEGEKLFF. Here the CDR3 DNA reads TGCGCCAGCAGCCAACTGGGAGGAGAGGGTGAAAAACTGTTTTTT.

The chain combines TRBV11-2 with TRBJ2-7; TRBD2 is a possible D gene (5 bases). Between the trimmed V and J ends, which lost 1 base and 7 bases, there was a span of 17 bases. Germline CDR1 reads SGHAT; CDR2 reads FQNNGV. This CDR3 is built from 15 residues. The CDR3 reads CASSLAPSGVSEQYF. The CDR3 DNA is TGTGCCAGCAGCTTAGCCCCATCCGGGGTGAGTGAGCAGTACTTC.

This chain's CDR3 is CASSFLGTGPSGNTIYF. Written as DNA, the CDR3 is TGCGCCAGCAGCTTTCTGGGGACAGGGCCCTCTGGAAACACCATATATTTT. The gene calls are TRBV5-1 and TRBJ1-3, with 9 bases aligning to TRBD1. Germline V gives CDR1 SGHRS, CDR2 YFSETQ. Losses at the gene ends were 2 bases for V and 0 bases for J; bases not matched to a gene: 6. The CDR3 spans 17 residues.

The genes are TRBV15 and TRBJ1-3; D gene uncertain. Germline V gene lookup returns CDR1 LNHNV and CDR2 YYDKDF (reference sequence). Trimming stripped 10 bases from V and 0 bases from J, with 13 bases between. This CDR3 comprises 14 residues. The chain's CDR3 is CAIARASSGNTIYF. Written as DNA, the CDR3 is TGTGCCATCGCGCGGGCCTCCTCTGGAAACACCATATATTTT. Variable domain in full (rest from reference TRBV15 and TRBJ1-3): DAMVIQNPRYQVTQFGKPVTLSCSQTLNHNVMYWYQQKSSQAPKLLFHYYDKDFNNEADTPDNFQSRRPNTSFCFLDIRSPGLGDTAMYLCAIARASSGNTIYFGEGSWLTVV.

This chain links TRBV2 with TRBJ2-7, with 14 nucleotides matching TRBD2. Germline loops: CDR1 SNHLY, CDR2 FYNNEI. V lost 6 bases, J lost 2 bases, and 9 bases stayed unmatched. The CDR3 spans 17 residues. The CDR3 DNA sequence: TGTGCCAGCAGGGACGGACAGGGACTAGCGGGGGCCTACGAGCAGTACTTC. This encodes CASRDGQGLAGAYEQYF.

The chain recombines TRBV6-1 with TRBJ1-5; D possibly corresponds to TRBD1 (5 bases). Germline V gene sequence: CDR1 MNHNS, CDR2 SASEGT. The CDR3 contains 14 residues. Trimming cost V 4 bases and J 6 bases, with 13 bases left between them. The CDR3 region is CASSALRGPQPQHF. The CDR3 DNA follows: TGTGCCAGCAGTGCCTTACGGGGACCTCAGCCCCAGCATTTT.

The chain employs TRBV7-8 and TRBJ1-2, with 7 bases that match TRBD1. J gave up 8 bases and V 1 base, and 4 bases lay outside the gene matches. The CDR3 totals 13 residues. The germline CDR1 and CDR2 sequences are SGHVS and FQNEAQ. CDR3 coding DNA: TGTGCCAGCAGCTTAGGACAGGGTGGAGGCTACACCTTC. Amino acids: CASSLGQGGGYTF.